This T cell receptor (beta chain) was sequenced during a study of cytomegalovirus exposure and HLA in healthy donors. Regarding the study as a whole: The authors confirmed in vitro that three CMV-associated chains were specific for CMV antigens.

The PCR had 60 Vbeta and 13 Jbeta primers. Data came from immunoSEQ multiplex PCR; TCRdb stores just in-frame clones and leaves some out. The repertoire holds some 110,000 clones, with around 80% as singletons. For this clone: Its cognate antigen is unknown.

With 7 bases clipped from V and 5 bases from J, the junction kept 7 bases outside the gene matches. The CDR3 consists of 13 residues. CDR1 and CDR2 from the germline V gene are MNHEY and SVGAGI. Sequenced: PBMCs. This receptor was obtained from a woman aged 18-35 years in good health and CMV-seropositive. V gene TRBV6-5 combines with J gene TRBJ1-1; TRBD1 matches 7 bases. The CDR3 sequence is CASNPTGKTEAFF. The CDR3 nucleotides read TGTGCCAGCAACCCGACAGGGAAAACTGAAGCTTTCTTT.